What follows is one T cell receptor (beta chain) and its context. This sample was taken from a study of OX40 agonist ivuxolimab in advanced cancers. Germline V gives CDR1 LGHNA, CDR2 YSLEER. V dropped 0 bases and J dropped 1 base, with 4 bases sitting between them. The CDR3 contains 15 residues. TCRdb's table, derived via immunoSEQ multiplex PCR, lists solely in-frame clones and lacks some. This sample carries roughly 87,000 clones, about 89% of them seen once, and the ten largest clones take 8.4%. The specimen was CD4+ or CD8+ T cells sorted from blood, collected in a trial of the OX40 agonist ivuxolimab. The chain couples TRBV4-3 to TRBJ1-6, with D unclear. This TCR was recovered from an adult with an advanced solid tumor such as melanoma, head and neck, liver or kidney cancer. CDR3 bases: TGCGCCAGCAGCCAAGACAGGTCCTATAATTCACCCCTCCACTTT. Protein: CASSQDRSYNSPLHF.